This TCR beta chain was sequenced during a study of shared clonotypes between healthy human individuals. Study at large: CD8 memory received one plate per donor, CD8 naive two, CD4 memory three and CD4 naive three.

The authors divided CD4+ cells into CD45RA+ naive and CD45RA-negative memory subsets. V was pared by 2 bases and J by 5 bases, with 7 bases of the junction left unmatched. Germline V gene data show CDR1 as LGHNA and CDR2 as YNFKEQ. This CDR3 contains 16 residues. Method: immunoSEQ multiplex PCR; TCRdb's copy keeps in-frame clones and lacks some. The table has about 700,000 clones, around 72% seen once. This clone has a handful of counts. The source is a young woman in good health. Source material: memory CD4+ T cells sorted from blood. Specified subset: CD45RA-negative fraction. The chain carries TRBV4-2 and TRBJ2-3, with TRBD2 matching 10 bases. CDR3 in DNA: TGTGCCAGCAGCCAATCTCTAGCGGGAGCCGGAGATACGCAGTATTTT. Translating it yields CASSQSLAGAGDTQYF.